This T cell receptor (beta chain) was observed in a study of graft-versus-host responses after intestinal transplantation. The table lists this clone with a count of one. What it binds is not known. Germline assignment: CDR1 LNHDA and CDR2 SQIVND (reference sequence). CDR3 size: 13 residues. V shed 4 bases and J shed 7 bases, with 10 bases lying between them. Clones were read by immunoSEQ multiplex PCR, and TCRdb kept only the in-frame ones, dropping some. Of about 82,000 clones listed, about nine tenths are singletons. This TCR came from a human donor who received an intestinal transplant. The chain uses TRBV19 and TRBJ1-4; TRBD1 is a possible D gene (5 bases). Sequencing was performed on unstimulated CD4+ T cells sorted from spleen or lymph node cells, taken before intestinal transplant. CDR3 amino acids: CASSRGVGEKLFF. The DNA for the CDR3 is TGTGCCAGTAGTAGGGGGGTGGGTGAAAAACTGTTTTTT.